This T cell receptor (beta chain) was sequenced during a study of early T cells in non-severe SARS-CoV-2 infection. Study background: It was bulk RNA from unsorted whole blood that was sequenced, and the chains were unpaired.

Germline V lookup: CDR1 SGHTA, CDR2 FQGTGA. This CDR3 has 14 residues. Trimming left V 4 bases short and J 8 bases short, with 15 bases between. Unique molecular identifier tags were affixed to discrete cDNA molecules. One entry per CDR3 protein, called by TCRdb with MiXCR from the 5' RACE reads. The data show 20,000 to 30,000 distinct CDR3 sequences, more than 4.5% seen once. The table lists this clonotype with a few counts. The target antigen is unknown. Study observations and caveats: In VDJdb matching, anti-spike CD8 responses were favored while private and CD4 specificities went missing.

The origin of this receptor is an adult who was a healthcare worker with PCR-confirmed SARS-CoV-2 infection or an uninfected control (not recorded which). The specimen sequenced was whole blood. The chain joins TRBV7-3 to TRBJ2-1; D is unresolved. This chain's CDR3 is CASSSRGSRDEQFF. For the CDR3, the DNA is TGTGCCAGCAGCTCCCGTGGTAGTAGGGATGAGCAGTTCTTC.